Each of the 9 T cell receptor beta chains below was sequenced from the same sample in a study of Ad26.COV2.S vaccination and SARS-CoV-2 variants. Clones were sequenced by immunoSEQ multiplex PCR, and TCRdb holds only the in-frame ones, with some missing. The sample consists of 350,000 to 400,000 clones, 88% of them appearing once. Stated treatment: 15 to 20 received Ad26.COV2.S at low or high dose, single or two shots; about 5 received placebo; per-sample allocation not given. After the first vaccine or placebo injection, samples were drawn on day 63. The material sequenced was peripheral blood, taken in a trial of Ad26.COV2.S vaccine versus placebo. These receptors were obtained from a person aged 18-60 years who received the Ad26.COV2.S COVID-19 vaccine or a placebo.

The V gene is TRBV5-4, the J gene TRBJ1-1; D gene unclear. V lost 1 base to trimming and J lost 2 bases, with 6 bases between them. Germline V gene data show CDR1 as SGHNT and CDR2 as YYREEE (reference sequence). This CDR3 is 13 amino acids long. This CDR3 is CASSLRTNTEAFF. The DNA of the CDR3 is TGTGCCAGCAGCTTGCGAACTAACACTGAAGCTTTCTTT.

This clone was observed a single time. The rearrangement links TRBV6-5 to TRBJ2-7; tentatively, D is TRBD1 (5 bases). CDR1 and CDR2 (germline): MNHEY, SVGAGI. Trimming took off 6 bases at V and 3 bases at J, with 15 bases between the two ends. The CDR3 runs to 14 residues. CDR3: CASRDDSSSYEQYF. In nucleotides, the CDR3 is TGTGCCAGCAGAGATGACAGTTCGAGCTACGAGCAGTACTTC.

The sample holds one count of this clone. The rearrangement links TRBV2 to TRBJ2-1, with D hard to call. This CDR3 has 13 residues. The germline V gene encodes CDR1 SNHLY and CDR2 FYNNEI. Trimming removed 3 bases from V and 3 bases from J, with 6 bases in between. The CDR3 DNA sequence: TGTGCCAGCAGTGAGACATTCTACAATGAGCAGTTCTTC. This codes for CASSETFYNEQFF. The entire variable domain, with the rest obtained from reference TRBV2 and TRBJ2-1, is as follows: EPEVTQTPSHQVTQMGQEVILRCVPISNHLYFYWYRQILGQKVEFLVSFYNNEISEKSEIFDDQFSVERPDGSNFTLKIRSTKLEDSAMYFCASSETFYNEQFFGPGTRLTVL.

CDR3 region: CASSPSTAVRSPLHF. The CDR3 DNA reads as TGTGCCAGCTCACCGAGCACGGCGGTGCGGTCACCCCTCCACTTT. The gene calls are TRBV18 and TRBJ1-6; D gene ambiguous. Germline CDR1 KGHSH, CDR2 LQKENI. The CDR3 totals 15 residues. Trimming took off 3 bases at V and 10 bases at J, with 16 bases between the two ends.

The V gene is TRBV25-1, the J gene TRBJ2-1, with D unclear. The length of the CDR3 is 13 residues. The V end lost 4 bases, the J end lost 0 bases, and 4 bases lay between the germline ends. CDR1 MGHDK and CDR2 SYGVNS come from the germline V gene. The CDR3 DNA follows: TGTGCCAGCAGTGCGTTCTCCTACAATGAGCAGTTCTTC. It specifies CASSAFSYNEQFF.

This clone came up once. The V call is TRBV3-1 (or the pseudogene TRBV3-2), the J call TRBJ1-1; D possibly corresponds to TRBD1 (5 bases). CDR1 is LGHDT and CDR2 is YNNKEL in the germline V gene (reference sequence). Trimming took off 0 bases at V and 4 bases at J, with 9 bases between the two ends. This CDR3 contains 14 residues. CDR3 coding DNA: TGTGCCAGCAGCCAAGATTTAGGGGTCACTGAAGCTTTCTTT. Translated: CASSQDLGVTEAFF.

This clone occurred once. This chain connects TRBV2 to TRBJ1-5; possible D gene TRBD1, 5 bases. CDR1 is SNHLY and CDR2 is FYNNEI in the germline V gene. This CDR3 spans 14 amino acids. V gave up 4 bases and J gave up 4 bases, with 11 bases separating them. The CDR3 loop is CASSVRDSNQPQHF. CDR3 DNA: TGTGCCAGCAGTGTTCGAGACAGTAATCAGCCCCAGCATTTT. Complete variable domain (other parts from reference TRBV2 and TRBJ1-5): EPEVTQTPSHQVTQMGQEVILRCVPISNHLYFYWYRQILGQKVEFLVSFYNNEISEKSEIFDDQFSVERPDGSNFTLKIRSTKLEDSAMYFCASSVRDSNQPQHFGDGTRLSIL.

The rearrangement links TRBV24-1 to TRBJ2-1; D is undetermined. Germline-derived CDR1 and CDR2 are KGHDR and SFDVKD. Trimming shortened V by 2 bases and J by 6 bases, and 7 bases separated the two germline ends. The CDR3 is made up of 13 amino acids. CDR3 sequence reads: CATSDWQRNEQFF. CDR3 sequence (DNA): TGTGCCACCAGTGATTGGCAGCGCAATGAGCAGTTCTTC.

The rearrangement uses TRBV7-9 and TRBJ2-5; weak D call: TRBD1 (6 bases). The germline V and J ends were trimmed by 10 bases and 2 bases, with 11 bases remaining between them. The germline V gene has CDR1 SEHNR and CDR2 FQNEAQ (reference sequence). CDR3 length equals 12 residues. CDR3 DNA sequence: TGTGCCACCAGAGGACAGCAAGAGACCCAGTACTTC. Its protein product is CATRGQQETQYF.